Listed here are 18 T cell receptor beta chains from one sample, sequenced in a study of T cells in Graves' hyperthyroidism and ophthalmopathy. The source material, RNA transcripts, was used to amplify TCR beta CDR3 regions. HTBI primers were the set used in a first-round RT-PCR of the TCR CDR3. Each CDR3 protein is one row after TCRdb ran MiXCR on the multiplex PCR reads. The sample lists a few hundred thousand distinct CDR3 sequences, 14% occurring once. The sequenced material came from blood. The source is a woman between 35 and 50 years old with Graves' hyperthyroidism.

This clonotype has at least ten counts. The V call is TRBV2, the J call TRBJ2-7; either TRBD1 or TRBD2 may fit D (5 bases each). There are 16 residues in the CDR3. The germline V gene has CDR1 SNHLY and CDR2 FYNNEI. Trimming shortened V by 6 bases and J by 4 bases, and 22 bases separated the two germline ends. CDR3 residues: CASRYSGTSTMYEQYF. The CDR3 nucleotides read TGTGCCAGCAGATACTCCGGGACCTCGACGATGTACGAGCAGTACTTC.

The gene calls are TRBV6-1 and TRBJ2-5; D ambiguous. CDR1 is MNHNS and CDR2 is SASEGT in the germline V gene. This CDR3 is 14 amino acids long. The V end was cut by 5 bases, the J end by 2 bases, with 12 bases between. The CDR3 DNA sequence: TGTGCCAGCAGTAGCAGAGAGCTGCAAGAGACCCAGTACTTC. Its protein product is CASSSRELQETQYF.

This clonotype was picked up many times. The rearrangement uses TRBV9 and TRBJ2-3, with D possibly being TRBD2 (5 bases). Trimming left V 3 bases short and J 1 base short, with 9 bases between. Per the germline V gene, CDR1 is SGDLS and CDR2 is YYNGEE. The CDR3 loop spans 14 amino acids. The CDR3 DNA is TGTGCCAGCAGCGACACCGGGGGCACAGATACGCAGTATTTT. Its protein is CASSDTGGTDTQYF.

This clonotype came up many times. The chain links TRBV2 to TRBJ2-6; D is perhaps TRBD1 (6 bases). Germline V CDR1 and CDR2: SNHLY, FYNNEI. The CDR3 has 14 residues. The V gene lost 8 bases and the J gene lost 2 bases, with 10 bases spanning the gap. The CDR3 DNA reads TGTGCCAGCTCCGACAGGACTGGGGCCAACGTCCTGACTTTC. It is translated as CASSDRTGANVLTF.

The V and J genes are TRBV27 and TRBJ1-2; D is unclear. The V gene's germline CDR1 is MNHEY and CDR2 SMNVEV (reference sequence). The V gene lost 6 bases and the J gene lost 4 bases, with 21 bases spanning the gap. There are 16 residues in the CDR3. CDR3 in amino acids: CASRLALGGHLYGYTF. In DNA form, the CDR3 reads TGTGCCAGCAGGCTGGCCCTGGGCGGCCACCTCTATGGCTACACCTTC.

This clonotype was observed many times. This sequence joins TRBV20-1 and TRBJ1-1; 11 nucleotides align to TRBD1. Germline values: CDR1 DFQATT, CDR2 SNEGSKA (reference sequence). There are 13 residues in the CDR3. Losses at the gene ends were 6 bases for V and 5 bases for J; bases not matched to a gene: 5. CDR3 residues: CSATGDRGTEAFF. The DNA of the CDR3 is TGCAGTGCCACCGGGGACAGGGGGACTGAAGCTTTCTTT.

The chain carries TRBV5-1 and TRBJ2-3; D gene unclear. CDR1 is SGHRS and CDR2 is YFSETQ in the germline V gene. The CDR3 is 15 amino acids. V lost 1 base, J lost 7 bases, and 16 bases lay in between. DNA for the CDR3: TGCGCCAGCAGCTTGCCCGATCCTCCATTACATACGCAGTATTTT. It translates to CASSLPDPPLHTQYF.

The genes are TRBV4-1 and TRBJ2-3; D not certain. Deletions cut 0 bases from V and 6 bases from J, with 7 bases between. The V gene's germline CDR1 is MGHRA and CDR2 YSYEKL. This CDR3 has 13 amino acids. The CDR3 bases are TGCGCCAGCAGCCAAGATTATAAGGATACGCAGTATTTT. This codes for CASSQDYKDTQYF.

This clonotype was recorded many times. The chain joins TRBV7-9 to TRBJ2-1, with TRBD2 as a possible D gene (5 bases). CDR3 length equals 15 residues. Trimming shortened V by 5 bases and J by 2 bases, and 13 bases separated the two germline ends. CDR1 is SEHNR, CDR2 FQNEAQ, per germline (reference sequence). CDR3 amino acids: CASSQATGTYNEQFF. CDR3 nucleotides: TGTGCCAGCAGCCAAGCGACGGGGACCTACAATGAGCAGTTCTTC.

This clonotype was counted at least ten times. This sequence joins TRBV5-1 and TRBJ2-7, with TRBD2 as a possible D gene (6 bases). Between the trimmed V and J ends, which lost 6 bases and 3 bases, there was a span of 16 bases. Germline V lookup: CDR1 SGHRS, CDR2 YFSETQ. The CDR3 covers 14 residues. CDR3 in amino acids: CASNLGGAGYEQYF. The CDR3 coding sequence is TGCGCCAGCAACCTCGGGGGAGCTGGCTACGAGCAGTACTTC.

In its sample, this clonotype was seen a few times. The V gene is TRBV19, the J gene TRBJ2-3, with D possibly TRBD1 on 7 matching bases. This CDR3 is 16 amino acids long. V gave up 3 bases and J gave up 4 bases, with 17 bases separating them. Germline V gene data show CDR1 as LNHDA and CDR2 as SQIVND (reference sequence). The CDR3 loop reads CASSIGSGGGADTQYF. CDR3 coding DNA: TGTGCCAGTAGTATCGGGAGTGGAGGGGGCGCAGATACGCAGTATTTT.

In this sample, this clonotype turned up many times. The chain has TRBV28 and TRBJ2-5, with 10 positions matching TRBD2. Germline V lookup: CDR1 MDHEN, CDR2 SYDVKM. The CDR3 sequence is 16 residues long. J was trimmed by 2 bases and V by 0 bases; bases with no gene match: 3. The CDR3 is CASSLWWTSGQETQYF. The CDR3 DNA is TGTGCCAGCAGTTTATGGTGGACTAGCGGTCAAGAGACCCAGTACTTC.

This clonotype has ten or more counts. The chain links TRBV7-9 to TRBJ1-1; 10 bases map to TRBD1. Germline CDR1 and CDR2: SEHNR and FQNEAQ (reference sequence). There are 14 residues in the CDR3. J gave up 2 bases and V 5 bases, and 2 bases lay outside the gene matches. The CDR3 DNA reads TGTGCCAGCAGCCGACAGGGGGCCAACACTGAAGCTTTCTTT. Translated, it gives CASSRQGANTEAFF.

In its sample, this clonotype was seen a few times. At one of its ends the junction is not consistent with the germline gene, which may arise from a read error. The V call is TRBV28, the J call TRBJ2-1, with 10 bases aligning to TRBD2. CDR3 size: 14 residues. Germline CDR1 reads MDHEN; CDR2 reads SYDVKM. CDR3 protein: CATSGTSASNEQLF. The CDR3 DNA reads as TGTGCCACCTCCGGGACTAGCGCGAGCAATGAGCAGCTCTTC.

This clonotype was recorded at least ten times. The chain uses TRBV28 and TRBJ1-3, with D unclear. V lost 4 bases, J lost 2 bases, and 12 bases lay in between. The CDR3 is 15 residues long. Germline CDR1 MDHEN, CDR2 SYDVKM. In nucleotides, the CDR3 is TGTGCCAGCAGTTCTGGGCAGATCACTGGAAACACCATATATTTT. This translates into CASSSGQITGNTIYF.

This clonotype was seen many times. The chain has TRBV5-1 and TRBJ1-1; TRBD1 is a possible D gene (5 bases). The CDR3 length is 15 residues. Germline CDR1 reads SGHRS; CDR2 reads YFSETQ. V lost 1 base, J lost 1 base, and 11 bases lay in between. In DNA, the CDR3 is TGCGCCAGCAGCTTGCAACTTGACAGGAACACTGAAGCTTTCTTT. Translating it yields CASSLQLDRNTEAFF.

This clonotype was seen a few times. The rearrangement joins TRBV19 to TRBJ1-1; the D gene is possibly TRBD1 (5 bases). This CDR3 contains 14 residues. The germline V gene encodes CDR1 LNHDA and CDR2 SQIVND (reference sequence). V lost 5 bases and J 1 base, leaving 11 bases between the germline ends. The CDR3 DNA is TGTGCCAGTAGTGCGACAGCGGAGAACACTGAAGCTTTCTTT. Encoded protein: CASSATAENTEAFF. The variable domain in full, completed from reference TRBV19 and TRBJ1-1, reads DGGITQSPKYLFRKEGQNVTLSCEQNLNHDAMYWYRQDPGQGLRLIYYSQIVNDFQKGDIAEGYSVSREKKESFPLTVTSAQKNPTAFYLCASSATAENTEAFFGQGTRLTVV.

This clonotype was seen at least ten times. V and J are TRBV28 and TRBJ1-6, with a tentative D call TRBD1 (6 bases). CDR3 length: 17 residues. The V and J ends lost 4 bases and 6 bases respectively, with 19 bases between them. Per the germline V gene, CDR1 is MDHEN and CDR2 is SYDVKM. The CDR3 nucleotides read TGTGCCAGCAGTTCCGGACAGACCCGGGGGGCTAATTCACCCCTCCACTTT. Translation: CASSSGQTRGANSPLHF.